A selection of T cell receptor beta chains follows, all from one sample in a study of control samples from healthy donors and cancer patients. Using immunoSEQ multiplex PCR, the repertoire was profiled, and TCRdb retains in-frame clones only, with some absent. The data contain around 79,000 clones, 80% to 95% of them singletons. Specimen: PBMCs. The source of these receptors is a woman in her 40s with lung cancer. The CDR3 runs from the conserved cysteine through the conserved F or W. A D gene is named only where the DNA matches it firmly. The listing skips clone size in some rows; elsewhere it reads once, few, many or a size class.

v_call	j_call	d_call	clone_size	cdr3_nt	cdr3_aa
TRBV2	TRBJ2-1	NA	NA	TGTGCCAGCAGTGACAATGAGCAGTTCTTC	CASSDNEQFF
TRBV27	TRBJ1-1	NA	NA	TGTGCCAGCAGTCCAGGACAAGATATCCCTGAAGCTTTCTTT	CASSPGQDIPEAFF
TRBV7-6	TRBJ2-1	NA	NA	TGTGCCAGCACCGAGACAGACTACAATGAGCAGTTCTTC	CASTETDYNEQFF
TRBV12-5	TRBJ2-3	NA	NA	TGTGCTAGTGGTCCCCCCGGGACCCCCAGGGTCACGCAGTATTTT	CASGPPGTPRVTQYF
TRBV7-2	TRBJ1-5	NA	NA	TGTGCCAGCAGCTTAGGGCAGGGGCATCAGCCCCAGCATTTT	CASSLGQGHQPQHF
TRBV12-3/TRBV12-4	TRBJ1-4	TRBD1	NA	TGTGCCAGCTCCTACGGACAGGGGACGGAACTGTTTTTT	CASSYGQGTELFF
TRBV7-2	TRBJ2-5	NA	NA	TGTGCCAGCAGCCGCAAAAGCGGGGAGACCCAGTACTTC	CASSRKSGETQYF
TRBV5-1	TRBJ2-1	NA	NA	TGCGCCAGCAGCTTGGGAGGCCCCCCGAGAAATGAGCAGTTCTTC	CASSLGGPPRNEQFF
TRBV3-1/TRBV3-2	TRBJ1-2	NA	NA	TGTGCCAGCAGCCTCGGACAGTGGAATGGCTACACCTTC	CASSLGQWNGYTF
TRBV29-1	TRBJ1-1	NA	NA	TGCAGCGTTGCCAGGGTGAACACTGAAGCTTTCTTT	CSVARVNTEAFF
TRBV19	TRBJ2-1	NA	NA	TGTGCCAGTGCGAGAGGGCTCAATGGATACAATGAGCAGTTCTTC	CASARGLNGYNEQFF
TRBV5-1	TRBJ2-3	NA	NA	TGCGCCAGCAGCTTGGTGGCGTGGACAGATACGCAGTATTTT	CASSLVAWTDTQYF
TRBV5-5	TRBJ1-3	NA	NA	TGTGCCAGCAGCCGACCTGGAGGGTCGGAAAACACCATATATTTT	CASSRPGGSENTIYF
TRBV19	TRBJ2-7	NA	NA	TGTGCCAGTAGTAACCAAGACAGTTCCTACGAGCAGTACTTC	CASSNQDSSYEQYF
TRBV12-5	TRBJ2-2	TRBD2	NA	TGTGCTAGTGTCACGGGAGGGGGGCTAAACACCGGGGAGCTGTTTTTT	CASVTGGGLNTGELFF
TRBV9	TRBJ1-4	TRBD1	NA	TGTGCCAGCAGTCCTAGGACAGGGGGAAAACTGTTTTTT	CASSPRTGGKLFF
TRBV5-5	TRBJ1-1	NA	NA	TGTGCCAGCAGCCCCGAGGGACGGGGGAACACTGAAGCTTTCTTT	CASSPEGRGNTEAFF
TRBV14	TRBJ1-1	NA	NA	TGTGCCAGCACCGACTTTTTGAACACTGAAGCTTTCTTT	CASTDFLNTEAFF
TRBV19	TRBJ2-1	TRBD2	NA	TGTGCCAGTAGTCGCGGGGGGCCTAACAATGAGCAGTTCTTC	CASSRGGPNNEQFF
TRBV5-6	TRBJ1-1	TRBD1	NA	TGTGCCAGCAGCCTTGTCCATCCAGGGGGAGGCACTGAAGCTTTCTTT	CASSLVHPGGGTEAFF
TRBV2	TRBJ1-2	NA	NA	TGTGCCAGCAGTGAAATGGTAGGAACCGGTAACTATGGCTACACCTTC	CASSEMVGTGNYGYTF
TRBV7-9	TRBJ2-2	TRBD1	NA	TGTGCCAGCAGCTTTAGTTCTCGTGGACAGGGCGCGAACACCGGGGAGCTGTTTTTT	CASSFSSRGQGANTGELFF
TRBV18	TRBJ2-7	NA	NA	TGTGCCAGCTCACCACTCGGGCCCTACGAGCAGTACTTC	CASSPLGPYEQYF
TRBV6-5	TRBJ1-2	TRBD1	NA	TGTGCCAGCAGATCGGACAGGGGGCTTTATGGCTACACCTTC	CASRSDRGLYGYTF
TRBV12-2	TRBJ2-7	NA	NA	TGTGCAAGTCGCCTGAGTCGAGGGTACGGGGCCCCCTACGAGCAGTACTTC	CASRLSRGYGAPYEQYF
TRBV7-9	TRBJ1-2	NA	NA	TGTGCCAGCAGCCCTGCAGCGGGCCCGTATGGCTACACCTTC	CASSPAAGPYGYTF
TRBV6-5	TRBJ1-5	NA	NA	TGTGCCAGCAGCCGATCAGGACAGCCCAATCAGCCCCAGCATTTT	CASSRSGQPNQPQHF
TRBV24-1	TRBJ2-3	NA	few	TGTGCCACCAGTGAGTCCACAGATACGCAGTATTTT	CATSESTDTQYF
TRBV19	TRBJ2-7	NA	once	TGTGCCAGTAGTCTGGCGGGCCAATCCTACGAGCAGTACTTC	CASSLAGQSYEQYF
TRBV10-3	TRBJ2-7	NA	NA	TGTGCCATCAGTGCCCTTTACGAGCAGTACTTC	CAISALYEQYF
TRBV7-2	TRBJ1-5	NA	NA	TGTGCCAGCAGCTTAGAGGGTTATAGCAATCAGCCCCAGCATTTT	CASSLEGYSNQPQHF
TRBV5-6	TRBJ2-3	NA	once	TGTGCCAGCAGCTTGGGAGCCCGGACAGACACAGATACGCAGTATTTT	CASSLGARTDTDTQYF
TRBV2	TRBJ1-1	TRBD1	NA	TGTGCCAGCAGTGGGCAGGGGGCGCGGACTGAAGCTTTCTTT	CASSGQGARTEAFF
TRBV7-8	TRBJ1-5	NA	few	TGTGCCAGCAGGCCCGTTGGGGGGTTAGGGAGCAATCAGCCCCAGCATTTT	CASRPVGGLGSNQPQHF
TRBV5-1	TRBJ2-3	NA	NA	TGCGCCAGCAGCATGTGGACAGGCACAGATACGCAGTATTTT	CASSMWTGTDTQYF
TRBV30	TRBJ1-2	NA	NA	TGTGCCTGGAGTGTATCCCTAGTGAGGGGCTACACCTTC	CAWSVSLVRGYTF
TRBV28	TRBJ1-2	TRBD1	NA	TGTGCCAGCAGCGCAAACAGGGGAGTAAACTATGGCTACACCTTC	CASSANRGVNYGYTF
TRBV19	TRBJ1-1	NA	NA	TGTGCCAGTCTTTCCCTGGCAGGGAACACTGAAGCTTTCTTT	CASLSLAGNTEAFF
TRBV2	TRBJ1-5	NA	NA	TGTGCCAGCAAGATGGCGAGCAGTCAGCCCCAGCATTTT	CASKMASSQPQHF
TRBV19	TRBJ2-2	NA	NA	TGTGCCAGTAGCTCCAGGACGGTCGGGGAGCTGTTTTTT	CASSSRTVGELFF
TRBV2	TRBJ1-5	NA	once	TGTGCCAGCAGTCCTAGGATGAATCAGCCCCAGCATTTT	CASSPRMNQPQHF
TRBV28	TRBJ1-5	NA	NA	TGTGCCAGCAGGGGGGGAGGAGAGAGCAATCAGCCCCAGCATTTT	CASRGGGESNQPQHF
TRBV5-1	TRBJ1-1	NA	NA	TGCGCCAGCAGGGGGATGAACACTGAAGCTTTCTTT	CASRGMNTEAFF
TRBV13	TRBJ1-2	NA	NA	TGTGCCAGCAGCTCGCCCCCTGTTAGCCACTATGGCTACACCTTC	CASSSPPVSHYGYTF
TRBV10-3	TRBJ1-2	TRBD1	NA	TGTGCCATCAGACCGGGACAGGGGGTCCGTAACTATGGCTACACCTTC	CAIRPGQGVRNYGYTF
TRBV21-1	TRBJ2-7	NA	NA	TGTGCCAGCACGTTTAGGCGGGGGGACCACGAGCAGTACTTC	CASTFRRGDHEQYF
TRBV11-2	TRBJ2-2	NA	NA	TGTGCCAGCAGCTTACTCAGGGGGAACACCGGGGAGCTGTTTTTT	CASSLLRGNTGELFF
TRBV5-6	TRBJ2-5	NA	NA	TGTGCCAGCAGCTTTTTTTCCCGGGGGCGGGAGACCCAGTACTTC	CASSFFSRGRETQYF
TRBV5-4	TRBJ2-1	NA	NA	TGTGCCAGCAGTCCGGGACGGACTGGAAGCTCCTACAATGAGCAGTTCTTC	CASSPGRTGSSYNEQFF
TRBV24-1	TRBJ1-1	NA	once	TGTGCCACCAGTGATTCGCCCGGGAGTGAAGCTTTCTTT	CATSDSPGSEAFF
TRBV19	TRBJ2-7	TRBD1	NA	TGTGCCAGTAGTGCCCGGGACAGCGGTCTCTACGAGCAGTACTTC	CASSARDSGLYEQYF
TRBV5-5	TRBJ2-1	TRBD2	NA	TGTGCCAGCAGCTTGCCGCGGGGGGTGGACAATGAGCAGTTCTTC	CASSLPRGVDNEQFF
TRBV3-1/TRBV3-2	TRBJ1-1	TRBD1	NA	TGTGCCAGCAGCCAAACTGACAGGGCGGACACTGAAGCTTTCTTT	CASSQTDRADTEAFF
TRBV13	TRBJ1-1	NA	NA	TGTGCCAGCATCCAAATGGGAGTGAACACTGAAGCTTTCTTT	CASIQMGVNTEAFF
TRBV9	TRBJ1-2	NA	NA	TGTGCCAGCAGCGTAGGAGGGCTCACGATATATGGCTACACCTTC	CASSVGGLTIYGYTF
TRBV15	TRBJ1-2	NA	NA	TGTGCCACCAGCAGCCGCACGCTATTTTACACCTTC	CATSSRTLFYTF
TRBV5-8	TRBJ2-7	NA	NA	TGTGCCAGCAGCTTGGTGGGGACATGGTACTTC	CASSLVGTWYF